This TCR beta chain stems from a study of blood T cell repertoires in COVID-19 (dated by TCRdb to the early 2020s). Broadly, across the study: Samples from collaborators originated in the United States, Italy and Spain and spanned both the acute and convalescent phases of COVID-19. The material from the prospective study consisted of cDNA or gDNA derived from T cells, B-cell-depleted T cells, or PBMCs. Deeply sampled blood TCRbeta repertoires from subjects exposed to, actively infected with, or recovered from COVID-19 were included in the dataset. The repertoires were released in a freely available public database meant as a resource for research on the immune response to SARS-CoV-2. Samples came from the ongoing ImmuneRACE study (first 160 participants) plus 1,254 subjects from 6 global collaborators. The sample metadata nearly always contained a de-identified subject ID, COVID-19 status, age in years and sex. Where HLA class I and class II types were available, the types were taken from metadata supplied by the sample provider, not from assay-based typing. The investigation overall reported the following: The quantity of clinical and demographic metadata differed by source and by participant and was supplied without curation.

As to this clone: No cognate antigen has been identified for it. No much larger clone exists at a distance of one base, and base qualities are not known.

In the germline V gene, CDR1 corresponds to KGHSH and CDR2 to LQKENI. The CDR3 spans 17 residues, from the cysteine through the phenylalanine. The sequence is cut down to CDR3 DNA, 51 bases in frame from base 1. The V end gives up 3 bases and the J end 8 bases, leaving 15 bases in the junction not matched to a gene. TCRbeta CDR3 regions were amplified from genomic DNA by means of the immunoSEQ Assay, a bias-controlled multiplex PCR. Per the original workflow: The number of nucleated cells in each sample was estimated by amplification of reference gene primers within the assay. To quantify the absolute abundance of each unique TCRbeta CDR3 rearrangement, sequence reads were collapsed and filtered. For each sample, productive Simpson clonality was calculated as the square root of Simpson's diversity index over productive rearrangements. TCRdb took over this immuneACCESS table, retaining in-frame rearrangements with V and J assigned. Such tables are incomplete; in checked studies, under half of the missing clones stem from an unresolved V gene, and the remainder is unexplained. That table furnishes V, J and clone size, whereas the DNA furnished D and trimming. The sample table records about 110,000 clones; over 80% of these occur just once. The ten largest clones add up to approximately 4.1% of the sample.

Each collaborating institution followed its own protocols to collect whole blood in K2EDTA tubes. For TCRbeta analysis, collaborators shipped samples in one of three forms: frozen whole blood, isolated PBMCs, or DNA extracted from either of those sample types. Sequencing used peripheral blood. Recombination linked TRBV18 to TRBJ1-4, and TRBD1 matches 7 of the central bases. The clonotype originates from a woman aged 70-85 years with acute or convalescent COVID-19. The CDR3 reads as follows: CASSPRRQGHLGEKLFF. The DNA sequence is TGTGCCAGCTCACCGAGGAGACAGGGCCATTTAGGAGAAAAACTGTTTTTT.